These 14 T cell receptor beta chains were all obtained from the same sample, sequenced in a study of blood T cell repertoires in COVID-19. The protocol was immunoSEQ multiplex PCR, while the TCRdb copy is restricted to in-frame clones and leaves out a portion. The profile covers approximately 110,000 clones, with 75% to 90% appearing a single time and roughly 4.4% taken by the ten largest. The sequenced material came from peripheral blood. The receptors were sampled from a woman aged 50 to 60 with acute or convalescent COVID-19.

This clone was seen just once. V gene TRBV6-6 combines with J gene TRBJ2-1, with TRBD1 matching 8 bases. In germline, CDR1 is MNHNY, CDR2 SVGAGI (reference sequence). The V gene end was trimmed by 7 bases and the J gene end by 8 bases; junction bases not matched to a gene: 13. The CDR3 spans 15 residues. The CDR3 spells CASMRDRGKVDEQFF. The CDR3, as DNA: TGTGCCAGCATGAGAGACAGGGGAAAGGTGGATGAGCAGTTCTTC.

J is TRBJ1-1 and V is TRBV6-6, with TRBD1 matching over 9 bases. V was clipped by 6 bases and J by 0 bases; unmatched bases: 8. Looked up from germline, CDR1 is MNHNY and CDR2 is SVGAGI (reference sequence). The CDR3 spans 16 residues. CDR3: CASRPQGAWVNTEAFF. The CDR3 DNA reads as TGTGCCAGCAGGCCACAGGGGGCGTGGGTGAACACTGAAGCTTTCTTT.

This clone was seen just once. The chain links TRBV29-1 to TRBJ2-5, with 8 positions matching TRBD2. Germline CDR1 and CDR2: SQVTM and ANQGSEA. This CDR3 comprises 13 residues. The V segment lost 3 bases and the J segment 4 bases; nucleotides outside the gene matches: 4. CDR3 amino acids: CSVDSGMRETQYF. CDR3 nucleotide sequence: TGCAGCGTTGATAGCGGGATGAGAGAGACCCAGTACTTC. Full variable domain (rest looked up from reference TRBV29-1 and TRBJ2-5): SAVISQKPSRDICQRGTSLTIQCQVDSQVTMMFWYRQQPGQSLTLIATANQGSEATYESGFVIDKFPISRPNLTFSTLTVSNMSPEDSSIYLCSVDSGMRETQYFGPGTRLLVL.

The V call is TRBV28, the J call TRBJ1-5; D is unresolved. Germline V gives CDR1 MDHEN, CDR2 SYDVKM. The CDR3 length is 15 residues. Trimming took 7 bases from V and 0 from J, leaving 13 bases between them. The CDR3 sequence is CASIPSPGSNQPQHF. For the CDR3, the DNA is TGTGCCAGCATTCCCTCCCCAGGTAGCAATCAGCCCCAGCATTTT.

The CDR3 region is CASSFGQGGEQYF. The CDR3 DNA is TGTGCCAGCAGCTTCGGACAGGGCGGCGAGCAGTACTTC. The rearrangement joins TRBV7-9 to TRBJ2-7; 8 positions agree with TRBD1. Germline V gene lookup returns CDR1 SEHNR and CDR2 FQNEAQ (reference sequence). The CDR3 spans 13 residues. Trimming took 3 bases from V and 6 from J; bases not matched to a gene: 4.

The chain employs TRBV6-5 and TRBJ1-5; D gene unclear. This CDR3 contains 15 residues. Deletions cut 0 bases from V and 4 bases from J, with 10 bases between. In germline, CDR1 is MNHEY, CDR2 SVGAGI. The CDR3 spells CASSYSFGGNQPQHF. The DNA of the CDR3 is TGTGCCAGCAGTTACTCGTTTGGCGGGAATCAGCCCCAGCATTTT.

DNA for the CDR3: TGTGCCAGCAGCTTAGGCGCAGGTGACTACGAGCAGTACTTC. This sequence encodes CASSLGAGDYEQYF. The chain recombines TRBV7-9 with TRBJ2-7; D unclear. This CDR3 is built from 14 residues. The germline V gene encodes CDR1 SEHNR and CDR2 FQNEAQ (reference sequence). Trimming left V 1 base short and J 3 bases short, with 10 bases between.

The V and J genes are TRBV19 and TRBJ1-5; 9 bases agree with TRBD1. Germline lookup yields CDR1 LNHDA and CDR2 SQIVND (reference sequence). The V segment lost 7 bases and the J segment 4 bases; nucleotides outside the gene matches: 5. The CDR3 covers 14 residues. The CDR3 DNA sequence: TGTGCCAGTACTGGGACAGGGAAGAATCAGCCCCAGCATTTT. It translates to CASTGTGKNQPQHF.

The rearrangement uses TRBV5-1 and TRBJ1-1, with 7 bases lining up with TRBD1. The CDR3 contains 17 residues. Trimming cost V 2 bases and J 3 bases; bases outside gene matches: 13. Germline lookup yields CDR1 SGHRS and CDR2 YFSETQ. CDR3 sequence: CASSFSDRPVKHTEAFF. The CDR3 nucleotides are TGCGCCAGCAGCTTTTCGGACAGGCCTGTAAAGCACACTGAAGCTTTCTTT. The full variable domain, rest sourced from reference TRBV5-1 and TRBJ1-1, is KAGVTQTPRYLIKTRGQQVTLSCSPISGHRSVSWYQQTPGQGLQFLFEYFSETQRNKGNFPGRFSGRQFSNSRSEMNVSTLELGDSALYLCASSFSDRPVKHTEAFFGQGTRLTVV.

V usage is TRBV19 and J usage is TRBJ1-5; 7 nucleotides align to TRBD1. The trim removed 6 bases at V and 1 base at J, leaving 3 bases unmatched. Germline V gene data show CDR1 as LNHDA and CDR2 as SQIVND (reference sequence). The CDR3 length is 14 residues. The chain's CDR3 is CASRTTGSNQPQHF. The CDR3 DNA follows: TGTGCCAGTAGGACGACAGGGAGCAATCAGCCCCAGCATTTT.

The CDR3 nucleotides are TGTGCCAGCAGCCTAGGGGGGGGTAATGAAAAACTGTTTTTT. Translated, it gives CASSLGGGNEKLFF. J is TRBJ1-4 and V is TRBV11-2; D is perhaps TRBD1 (6 bases). The V end lost 5 bases, the J end lost 4 bases, and 11 bases lay between the germline ends. Germline CDR1 SGHAT, CDR2 FQNNGV. CDR3 length equals 14 residues. Looking up the rest from reference TRBV11-2 and TRBJ1-4 gives the full variable domain: EAGVAQSPRYKIIEKRQSVAFWCNPISGHATLYWYQQILGQGPKLLIQFQNNGVVDDSQLPKDRFSAERLKGVDSTLKIQPAKLEDSAVYLCASSLGGGNEKLFFGSGTQLSVL.

This clone has a single count. The rearrangement joins TRBV5-1 to TRBJ1-1; 7 bases agree with TRBD1. CDR1 and CDR2 from the germline V gene are SGHRS and YFSETQ. Trimming cost V 0 bases and J 9 bases; bases outside gene matches: 8. CDR3 size: 14 residues. Here the CDR3 DNA reads TGCGCCAGCAGCTTGGAAGGGGGCAGGGTCCAAGCTTTCTTT. It codes for CASSLEGGRVQAFF.

The J gene is TRBJ1-1, the V gene TRBV19; TRBD1 aligns across 7 bases. The CDR3 length is 13 residues. J lost 3 bases, V lost 5 bases, and 3 bases had no gene match. The germline gives CDR1 LNHDA, CDR2 SQIVND (reference sequence). The CDR3 reads CASSSGGHTEAFF. The CDR3 region has the DNA TGTGCCAGTAGTTCAGGGGGTCACACTGAAGCTTTCTTT.

The count of this clone is one. The chain couples TRBV4-2 to TRBJ1-5; 7 bases match TRBD1. The germline gives CDR1 LGHNA, CDR2 YNFKEQ. V was pared by 0 bases and J by 7 bases, with 15 bases of the junction left unmatched. The CDR3 loop spans 18 amino acids. The CDR3, as DNA: TGTGCCAGCAGCCAAGATACCCACGACAGGGATGTGAAACAGCCCCAGCATTTT. Protein: CASSQDTHDRDVKQPQHF.